This T cell receptor beta chain was sequenced in a study of neurological immune-mediated disorders. Study results and caveats: HTLV-1-associated myelopathy had the most TCR clonal expansion, whereas multiple sclerosis had the least (lower than in healthy controls). On phylogenetic grouping, the repertoires of 18 of 34 multiple sclerosis patients fell within one related-CDR3 cluster, constituting a possible signature.

The table lists this clonotype with many counts. Its antigen remains unidentified. The method for making cDNA was 5'RACE, and it used 10-nucleotide random UMIs. TCRdb passed the 5' RACE reads through MiXCR, listing each CDR3 protein once. This sample has roughly 67,000 distinct CDR3 sequences; over 4% occur once, and the top ten carry just over 2.5%. CDR3 length: 15 residues. The V end was cut by 6 bases, the J end by 1 base, with 13 bases between. Germline V gives CDR1 ENHRY, CDR2 SYGVKD. The chain recombines TRBV10-3 with TRBJ2-1; the D call may be TRBD1 or TRBD2 (6 bases each). Sequenced: PBMCs. The origin of this receptor is a man in his fifties or sixties with multiple sclerosis. This CDR3 reads CAISPEGGSYNEQFF. The CDR3 bases are TGTGCCATCAGCCCGGAGGGGGGATCCTACAATGAGCAGTTCTTC.